The clone carrying this T cell receptor beta chain has more than one count but fewer than ten. No antigen is known for it. MiXCR, run by TCRdb on the 5' RACE reads, gives a single entry per CDR3 protein. The repertoire holds about 170,000 distinct CDR3 sequences, with roughly 13% as singletons. The sample originates from a study of T-cell memory formation after mild COVID-19. Turning to the study itself: The TCR clusters were mostly specific to one donor. Points from the study as a whole: The CD4+ clones that contracted clustered mainly within CM and EM, and the CD8+ clones concentrated in EMRA. The SARS-CoV-2 specificity of second-wave clones reaching peak at day 37 remained unverified. CD4/CD8 balance held among clones contracting day 15 to 85, and later expanders leaned CD4+.

From germline, CDR1 is SEHNR and CDR2 FQNEAQ (reference sequence). This CDR3 contains 17 residues. Losses at the gene ends were 5 bases for V and 5 bases for J; bases not matched to a gene: 11. Sequenced sample: PBMCs or a T cell subset sorted from them (not recorded which). The rearrangement links TRBV7-9 to TRBJ2-1; TRBD2 agrees at 11 bases. The clonotype originates from a man younger than 30 who had mild COVID-19 (a few samples of this study predate the infection). Cell type and time point are not known. The CDR3 sequence is CASSPPGSSGGNNEQFF. The CDR3 DNA reads as TGTGCCAGCAGCCCCCCGGGCTCTAGCGGGGGGAACAATGAGCAGTTCTTC.